This note documents a single T cell receptor beta chain sequence. Its specificity is unknown. The source of the sample is a study of tumour-infiltrating T cells in Burkitt lymphoma. Overall study context: This cohort included all epidemiological subtypes of Burkitt lymphoma. Overall and progression-free survival were predicted by productive clonality.

Study-wide points: Many Burkitt lymphoma patients shared several public clonotypes.

Here immunoSEQ multiplex PCR was the method, and the copy in TCRdb shows in-frame clones only, minus some. The sample has about 50,000 clones, roughly 30% seen once. The origin of this receptor is a human donor with Burkitt lymphoma. Specimen: tumor tissue.

In DNA form, the CDR3 reads TGTGCCAGCAGCTCCAGCGCAGATAATTCACCCCTCCACTTT. As protein: CASSSSADNSPLHF. The J gene is TRBJ1-6, the V gene TRBV7-9; D is undetermined. The ends were cut back, 4 bases at V and 5 bases at J, with 9 bases in the middle. The CDR3 has 14 residues. Germline CDR1 is SEHNR and CDR2 is FQNEAQ (reference sequence).